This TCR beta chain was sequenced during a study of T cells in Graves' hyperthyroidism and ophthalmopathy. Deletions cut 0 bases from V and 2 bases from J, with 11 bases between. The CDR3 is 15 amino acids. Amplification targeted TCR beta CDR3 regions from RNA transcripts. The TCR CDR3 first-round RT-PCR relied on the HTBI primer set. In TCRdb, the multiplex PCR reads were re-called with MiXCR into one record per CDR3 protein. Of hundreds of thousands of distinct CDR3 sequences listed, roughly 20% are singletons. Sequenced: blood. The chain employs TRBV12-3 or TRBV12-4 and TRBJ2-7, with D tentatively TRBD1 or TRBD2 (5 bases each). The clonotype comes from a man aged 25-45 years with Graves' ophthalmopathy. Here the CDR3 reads CASSLALGDPYEQYF. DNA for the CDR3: TGTGCCAGCAGTTTAGCGTTGGGGGATCCCTACGAGCAGTACTTC.